This TCR beta chain was found in a study of neurological immune-mediated disorders (dated by TCRdb to about 2019). Some background on the complete study: Using UMI-based sequencing, the study compared peripheral blood TCR-beta repertoires from patients with HTLV-I-associated myelopathy (HAM/TSP), patients with multiple sclerosis, and healthy controls. Alongside PBMC samples, the set of more than 80 TCR-beta libraries contained longitudinal samples, technical triplicates, and paired CD4+ and CD8+ T-cell subsets that had been sorted. The cohort included 60 to 70 subjects: approximately 15 with HAM/TSP, roughly 35 with multiple sclerosis, and approximately 20 healthy controls. Overall study results and their limits: TCR clonal expansion was highest in HAM/TSP patients and lowest in MS patients, with MS patients falling below even healthy controls. No identical CDR3 amino acid sequences were found to be shared among expanded clones across subjects, suggesting that TCR-beta repertoires were private in all groups.

The cysteine opens and the phenylalanine closes a CDR3 of 15 amino acids. CDR3 DNA only is kept here, 45 bases in frame from base 1. For CDR1 and CDR2, the germline V gene (reference sequence) lists DFQATT and SNEGSKA. At the junction V is shortened by 6 bases and J by 5 bases, with 19 bases in between. In this sample, this clonotype turned up many times. Its antigen has not been determined. Base qualities were left out, and no much larger clone turns up one base away. cDNA was synthesized by template-switch 5'RACE using a primer with a 10-nucleotide random unique molecular identifier that tagged each TCR transcript. Each sequencing run produced over 160 million TCR-beta sequences covering 15-18 subjects. The RNeasy kit was used to extract total RNA. TCR-beta VDJ regions were amplified with primers for the TCR constant region and the 5'RACE anchor, using the KAPA Real-time Library Amplification kit. A first PCR added sample indexes and Illumina adaptors, after which a second PCR increased the library yield. After purification with Ampure beads, the TCR product of roughly 650 bp was size-selected on a 2% E-gel SizeSelection system. Before pooling, library quality was assessed on a Bioanalyzer, concentration was determined with Qubit, and library quantification was performed with the Kapa Library Quantification kit. An Illumina HiSeq 2500 was used to sequence the libraries paired-end at 2 x 150 bp. To increase sequence diversity, about 24-32% phiX was spiked into each library pool. For the original study's pipeline: Quality-filtered reads were processed with the UMI-based MiGEC pipeline, which removed over 80% of raw TCR sequences during error correction. VDJ genes were aligned to IMGT germline references, and each clonotype was defined by a unique CDR3 amino acid sequence together with V-J genes. VDJtools evaluated clonal expansion, Shannon diversity and CDR3 relatedness (CalcPairwiseDistances, ClusterSamples); CLCbio workbench built phylogenetic trees. Clones with at least 8 unique UMIs were defined as expanded, with this threshold being based on coefficient-of-variation modelling across technical triplicates. Using fastp trimming at Q25 and MiXCR clonotype assembly, TCRdb reanalyzed the public sequencing data and kept in-frame beta chains. CDR3 protein duplicates are merged, each entry listing the most common genes and DNA. Here the V and J calls rest on TCRdb's processing, not on the authors' analysis. The sample table records about 30,000 distinct CDR3 sequences; around 15% of these occur just once. The ten largest account for roughly a quarter of the sample.

The healthy controls were volunteers from blood banks in Maryland, USA. Libraries from unsorted PBMCs were made from 2 million PBMCs kept in RNAlater at -80 degrees C until RNA extraction. Peripheral blood was subjected to Ficoll-Hypaque density gradient centrifugation to isolate PBMCs, which were then cryopreserved in liquid nitrogen. The chain joins TRBV20-1 to TRBJ2-2, with the D segment possibly TRBD1 or TRBD2, each aligning over 6 bases. The TCR was taken from a man between 65 and 85 years old in good health. Sequencing was carried out using PBMCs. The DNA sequence follows: TGCAGTGCCACCGACTTTGGGGGGCATACCGGGGAGCTGTTTTTT. This gives the protein CSATDFGGHTGELFF.